One and the same sample provided the 26 T cell receptor beta chains below, sequenced in a study of response to subunit inactivated influenza vaccine. TCRdb reanalysed the RT-PCR reads using MiXCR and keeps one entry per CDR3 protein. The data show some 540,000 distinct CDR3 sequences, under 25% seen once. This same sample was also taken into another study, of T cells expressing NK-cell markers. In that study: Libraries used 5'RACE template switching adding universal primer site and UMIs.

The sample consisted of CD4+ T cells sorted from PBMCs, taken 11 to 12 days after vaccination. Receptor source: a man aged 45-65 years who received an inactivated influenza vaccine.

This clonotype turned up a few times. This chain uses TRBV12-3 or TRBV12-4 with TRBJ1-5, with unresolved D. The CDR3 is 12 amino acids. V lost 6 bases to trimming and J lost 6 bases, with 9 bases between them. The CDR3 sequence is CASRSTGQPQHF. CDR3 in DNA: TGTGCCAGCAGATCCACGGGTCAGCCCCAGCATTTT.

J is TRBJ2-7 and V is TRBV18; 12 bases fit TRBD2. Germline-derived CDR1 and CDR2 are KGHSH and LQKENI. Trimming took 2 bases from V and 0 from J; bases not matched to a gene: 8. This CDR3 is 18 amino acids long. CDR3 coding DNA: TGTGCCAGCTCACCAAAGACTAGCGGGGGTGGGAGCTCCTACGAGCAGTACTTC. Encoded protein: CASSPKTSGGGSSYEQYF.

A few counts support this clonotype. This sequence joins TRBV11-2 and TRBJ2-1; D gene unclear. Germline CDR1 SGHAT, CDR2 FQNNGV. V was clipped by 5 bases and J by 8 bases, with 10 bases between them. This CDR3 has 12 residues. The CDR3 DNA is TGTGCCAGCAGCCCCAGGACGGATGAGCAGTTCTTC. Translated: CASSPRTDEQFF.

This clonotype has only a few counts. The rearrangement uses TRBV28 and TRBJ2-7; no clear D gene. The CDR3 spans 13 residues. CDR1 and CDR2 from the germline V gene are MDHEN and SYDVKM. Between the trimmed V and J ends, which lost 6 bases and 3 bases, there was a span of 12 bases. CDR3 nucleotide sequence: TGTGCCAGCAGCCCCGCGGCGGTCTACGAGCAGTACTTC. It translates to CASSPAAVYEQYF. Looking up the rest from reference TRBV28 and TRBJ2-7 gives the full variable domain: DVKVTQSSRYLVKRTGEKVFLECVQDMDHENMFWYRQDPGLGLRLIYFSYDVKMKEKGDIPEGYSVSREKKERFSLILESASTNQTSMYLCASSPAAVYEQYFGPGTRLTVT.

V usage is TRBV7-2 and J usage is TRBJ2-7, with 9 bases matching TRBD2. V shed 0 bases, J shed 6 bases, and the junction held 6 bases outside the gene matches. Germline V lookup: CDR1 SGHTA, CDR2 FQGNSA. The CDR3 spans 15 residues. The CDR3 protein is CASSLAASGAIEQYF. The CDR3 region has the DNA TGTGCCAGCAGCTTAGCGGCTAGCGGGGCTATCGAGCAGTACTTC.

The table lists this clonotype with a few counts. V usage is TRBV20-1 and J usage is TRBJ2-7, with 13 bases identical to TRBD2. V was clipped by 5 bases and J by 0 bases; unmatched bases: 7. CDR3 size: 16 residues. Germline-derived CDR1 and CDR2 are DFQATT and SNEGSKA (reference sequence). The CDR3 spells CSAGGLAGSDSYEQYF. For the CDR3, the DNA is TGCAGTGCTGGGGGACTAGCGGGATCCGACTCCTACGAGCAGTACTTC.

The table lists this clonotype with a few counts. The rearrangement links TRBV29-1 to TRBJ2-3, with TRBD2 matching over 12 bases. The CDR3 extends over 14 amino acids. Trimming took 6 bases from V and 7 from J; bases not matched to a gene: 8. From germline, CDR1 is SQVTM and CDR2 ANQGSEA. The CDR3: CSVPLAGGMNTQYF. The DNA for the CDR3 is TGCAGCGTGCCACTAGCGGGGGGCATGAATACGCAGTATTTT.

The V and J genes are TRBV12-3 or TRBV12-4 and TRBJ2-3, with a possible D match to TRBD1 (6 bases). Trimming stripped 1 base from V and 4 bases from J, with 12 bases between. The CDR3 loop spans 15 amino acids. DNA for the CDR3: TGTGCCAGCAGTTTAGGACTCCCAGGGGCAGATACGCAGTATTTT. Encoded protein: CASSLGLPGADTQYF.

At least ten counts were recorded for this clonotype. The chain uses TRBV6-2 or TRBV6-3 and TRBJ1-1; D is uncertain. CDR1 is MNHEY and CDR2 is SVGEGT in the germline V gene. With 2 bases removed from V and 0 bases from J, the gap between germline ends came to 16 bases. The CDR3 sequence is 17 residues long. CDR3 sequence reads: CASSYHGVAVMNTEAFF. The CDR3 DNA follows: TGTGCCAGCAGTTACCACGGAGTGGCGGTCATGAACACTGAAGCTTTCTTT.

The table lists this clonotype with a few counts. V and J are TRBV10-3 and TRBJ2-3; a weak D match, TRBD1 (5 bases). The CDR3 is 14 residues long. Germline CDR1 is ENHRY and CDR2 is SYGVKD. Trimming took off 5 bases at V and 3 bases at J, with 12 bases between the two ends. CDR3 bases: TGTGCCATCAGTCAGGGCCTCAGGACAGATACGCAGTATTTT. Its translation is CAISQGLRTDTQYF.

With regard to this clonotype: This may be a read error, as it is one base from a much larger clone. The chain employs TRBV5-1 and TRBJ2-7; 8 nucleotides match TRBD1. CDR1 SGHRS and CDR2 YFSETQ come from the germline V gene. The CDR3 consists of 14 residues. The CDR3: CARSLAGTGYEQYF. For the CDR3, the DNA is TGCGCCAGAAGCTTGGCCGGGACAGGCTACGAGCAGTACTTC.

V and J are TRBV7-2 and TRBJ2-2, with 12 bases that match TRBD2. V was clipped by 1 base and J by 4 bases; unmatched bases: 4. The CDR3 is 17 residues long. Per the germline V gene, CDR1 is SGHTA and CDR2 is FQGNSA. As DNA, the CDR3 is TGTGCCAGCAGCTTAGGACTAGCGGGAGTTCGCACCGGGGAGCTGTTTTTT. Translation gives CASSLGLAGVRTGELFF.

V usage is TRBV7-3 and J usage is TRBJ1-1, with D possibly matching TRBD1 (6 bases). Germline V gives CDR1 SGHTA, CDR2 FQGTGA. Trimming stripped 1 base from V and 0 bases from J, with 18 bases between. This CDR3 has 18 amino acids. In DNA form, the CDR3 reads TGTGCCAGCAGCTTAAAGGGGATAGGGGGGTGGTTGAACACTGAAGCTTTCTTT. Translated: CASSLKGIGGWLNTEAFF. Full variable domain (rest looked up from reference TRBV7-3 and TRBJ1-1): GAGVSQTPSNKVTEKGKYVELRCDPISGHTALYWYRQSLGQGPEFLIYFQGTGAADDSGLPNDRFFAVRPEGSVSTLKIQRTERGDSAVYLCASSLKGIGGWLNTEAFFGQGTRLTVV.

The chain is built from TRBV7-3 and TRBJ1-1, with 8 bases aligning to TRBD1. Germline CDR1 is SGHTA and CDR2 is FQGTGA. V gave up 5 bases and J gave up 0 bases; unmatched junction bases: 8. The CDR3 is made up of 16 amino acids. The CDR3 bases are TGTGCCAGCAGCGCTAGGGGGGGACAGGTGAACACTGAAGCTTTCTTT. This translates into CASSARGGQVNTEAFF.

The chain links TRBV10-3 to TRBJ2-5; 7 positions agree with TRBD2. V lost 8 bases to trimming and J lost 5 bases; unmatched junction nucleotides: 5. Germline V lookup: CDR1 ENHRY, CDR2 SYGVKD. This CDR3 has 12 amino acids. The CDR3 region is CAIGPSGETQYF. The CDR3 DNA follows: TGTGCCATCGGCCCTAGCGGCGAGACCCAGTACTTC.

The chain uses TRBV7-9 and TRBJ1-2; D is undetermined. The CDR3 sequence is 13 residues long. V gave up 6 bases and J gave up 2 bases, with 10 bases separating them. The V gene's germline CDR1 is SEHNR and CDR2 FQNEAQ (reference sequence). CDR3 coding DNA: TGTGCCAGCAGAATTGGAGAGAACTATGGCTACACCTTC. This gives the protein CASRIGENYGYTF.

This clonotype has more than one count but fewer than ten. The V and J genes are TRBV10-3 and TRBJ2-1, with 7 bases identical to TRBD1. The V segment lost 6 bases and the J segment 4 bases; nucleotides outside the gene matches: 6. CDR3 length: 14 residues. Germline V lookup: CDR1 ENHRY, CDR2 SYGVKD. The CDR3 DNA reads as TGTGCCATCAGCACGACAGGGTTTTACAATGAGCAGTTCTTC. This translates into CAISTTGFYNEQFF.

This rearrangement joins TRBV20-1 to TRBJ1-4; 7 nucleotides align to TRBD1. The CDR3 runs 14 residues. CDR1 is DFQATT, CDR2 SNEGSKA, per germline (reference sequence). CDR3 residues: CRARRAQGNEKLFF. CDR3 nucleotides: TGCAGAGCACGAAGGGCACAGGGGAATGAAAAACTGTTTTTT.

Only a few counts were recorded for this clonotype. The rearrangement joins TRBV4-3 to TRBJ2-1; TRBD2 aligns across 8 bases. Germline CDR1 LGHNA, CDR2 YSLEER. This CDR3 has 15 amino acids. V trimming: 6 bases; J trimming: 0 bases; junction bases outside the gene matches: 4. CDR3 sequence reads: CASSQSGSSYNEQFF. The CDR3 DNA sequence: TGCGCCAGCAGTCAGAGCGGGAGCTCCTACAATGAGCAGTTCTTC.

The rearrangement links TRBV4-2 to TRBJ2-2, with D possibly matching TRBD2 (6 bases). This CDR3 comprises 14 residues. Trimming left V 4 bases short and J 6 bases short, with 12 bases between. Germline V gene lookup returns CDR1 LGHNA and CDR2 YNFKEQ. For the CDR3, the DNA is TGTGCCAGCAGCCCCGGACCGGGGGCCGGGGAGCTGTTTTTT. Translation gives CASSPGPGAGELFF.

The CDR3 DNA follows: TGCAGTGTTAAGAAGCACAATGAGCAGTTCTTC. Protein sequence: CSVKKHNEQFF. The chain recombines TRBV20-1 with TRBJ2-1; D is ambiguous. The CDR3 is made up of 11 amino acids. Germline values: CDR1 DFQATT, CDR2 SNEGSKA (reference sequence). The germline V and J ends were trimmed by 7 bases and 5 bases, with 9 bases remaining between them.

The CDR3 DNA follows: TGTGCCAGCAGCTTATACGGAGGGTACTACTACAATGAGCAGTTCTTC. It encodes CASSLYGGYYYNEQFF. This rearrangement joins TRBV11-2 to TRBJ2-1; D is possibly TRBD2 (6 bases). Trimming left V 2 bases short and J 3 bases short, with 14 bases between. There are 16 residues in the CDR3. Germline V gives CDR1 SGHAT, CDR2 FQNNGV.

In its sample, this clonotype was seen a few times. This chain joins TRBV15 and TRBJ1-4; 7 bases agree with TRBD1. CDR1 LNHNV and CDR2 YYDKDF come from the germline V gene (reference sequence). The ends lost 4 bases at V and 4 bases at J; junction bases unmatched: 6. This CDR3 is built from 15 residues. This CDR3 reads CATSIRTGLNEKLFF. The CDR3 DNA is TGTGCCACCAGCATTCGGACAGGACTTAATGAAAAACTGTTTTTT. Combining the CDR3 with reference TRBV15 and TRBJ1-4 gives the whole variable domain DAMVIQNPRYQVTQFGKPVTLSCSQTLNHNVMYWYQQKSSQAPKLLFHYYDKDFNNEADTPDNFQSRRPNTSFCFLDIRSPGLGDTAMYLCATSIRTGLNEKLFFGSGTQLSVL.

This rearrangement joins TRBV3-1 to TRBJ1-5; D is possibly TRBD1 (5 bases). CDR3 size: 15 residues. CDR1 is LGHDT and CDR2 is YNNKEL in the germline V gene (reference sequence). V was shortened by 3 bases and J by 4 bases, with 13 bases between the two germline ends. CDR3 DNA sequence: TGTGCCAGCAGCCAGGGAGGGGTTAGTAATCAGCCCCAGCATTTT. This encodes CASSQGGVSNQPQHF.

This clonotype occurred a few times. This rearrangement joins TRBV18 to TRBJ2-1, with 7 bases matching TRBD2. With 4 bases clipped from V and 3 bases from J, the junction kept 6 bases outside the gene matches. The CDR3 length is 15 residues. Per the germline V gene, CDR1 is KGHSH and CDR2 is LQKENI. The CDR3 reads CASSQYGGSYNEQFF. CDR3 DNA sequence: TGTGCCAGCTCACAGTACGGGGGGAGCTACAATGAGCAGTTCTTC.

This chain joins TRBV6-2 or TRBV6-3 and TRBJ1-5, with a possible D match to TRBD1 (5 bases). CDR3 length: 15 amino acids. Trimming pared 7 bases from V and 0 bases from J, leaving 13 bases between. Germline V gene data show CDR1 as MNHEY and CDR2 as SVGEGT. The CDR3 bases are TGTGCCAGCACCTTTGGGACCGCTAGCAATCAGCCCCAGCATTTT. Amino acids: CASTFGTASNQPQHF.